This is a list of T cell receptor beta chains from one sample in a study of blood T cells in healthy people across ages. TCRdb used MiXCR to reprocess the 5' RACE reads, holding one entry per CDR3 protein. The sample shows under 1 million distinct CDR3 sequences, 40% to 50% of them seen only once. The sequencing sample was made of blood. The receptors derive from a man aged 60 to 69 in good health. CDR3s include the opening cysteine and the closing phenylalanine or tryptophan. The D gene is left open where the match is weak. Part of the rows lack a size; the others show once, few, many or a class for expanded clones.

>TRBD1|few|TRBJ2-1|TRBV4-1
TGCGCCAGCAGCCCGGGACAGAATGAGCAGTTCTTC
CASSPGQNEQFF
>.|.|TRBJ2-1|TRBV11-3
TGTGCCAGCAGCCTGAGTACCTTCTCCAAGTACAATGAGCAGTTCTTC
CASSLSTFSKYNEQFF
>.|few|TRBJ2-6|TRBV20-1
TGCAGTGCTAAACCTCACAGCTCTGGGGCCAACGTCCTGACTTTC
CSAKPHSSGANVLTF
>TRBD2|.|TRBJ2-3|TRBV10-2
TGCGCCAGCAGTGAATGGGCGGGGGTAAGCACAGATACGCAGTATTTT
CASSEWAGVSTDTQYF
>TRBD1|.|TRBJ1-5|TRBV10-3
TGTGCCATCAGTGCAGGGGGGAGCAATCAGCCCCAGCATTTT
CAISAGGSNQPQHF
>.|.|TRBJ2-5|TRBV5-1
TGCGCCAGCAGCCCCCCCCAAGGGGTGGTCCAAGAGACCCAGTACTTC
CASSPPQGVVQETQYF
>TRBD1|.|TRBJ2-7|TRBV6-1
TGTGCCGGCAGCGGGATCGGGACAGGGTACGAGCAGTACTTC
CAGSGIGTGYEQYF
>.|.|TRBJ1-5|TRBV28
TGTGCCAGCAGTCAACACACCGGTAATCAGCCCCAGCATTTT
CASSQHTGNQPQHF
>.|.|TRBJ2-3|TRBV5-1
TGCGCCAGCAGCTTGGCCCCTCTCAGTGGAGATACGCAGTATTTT
CASSLAPLSGDTQYF
>TRBD1|few|TRBJ2-7|TRBV5-1
TGCGCCAGCAGCACCCGGACAGGGAGTCCCTACGAGCAGTACTTC
CASSTRTGSPYEQYF
>.|.|TRBJ2-1|TRBV7-9
TGTGCCAGCAGCCCCCTGGCTCTATCAAGAAATGAGCAGTTCTTC
CASSPLALSRNEQFF
>.|.|TRBJ1-4|TRBV27
TGTGCCAGCAACCAGAACAGACCAACTAATGAAAAACTGTTTTTT
CASNQNRPTNEKLFF
>.|few|TRBJ2-7|TRBV12-3/TRBV12-4
TGTGCCAGCAGCGCGAGGGGAGGGGGGGCCTCCTACGAGCAGTACTTC
CASSARGGGASYEQYF
>.|.|TRBJ2-3|TRBV4-3
TGCGCCAGCAGCCAAGGAAGGGTAGAGGGCGGGGGCACAGATACGCAGTATTTT
CASSQGRVEGGGTDTQYF
>.|few|TRBJ2-7|TRBV29-1
TGCAGCGTTGGTCGGGGGCCTGGGTACGAGCAGTACTTC
CSVGRGPGYEQYF
>.|few|TRBJ2-1|TRBV5-1
TGCGCTAGCGGCGTATCGGCCAATGAGCAGTTCTTC
CASGVSANEQFF
>TRBD2|.|TRBJ2-1|TRBV20-1
TGCAATGCCCGAAGGGAGGGAGGGAGATACAATGAGCAGTTCTTC
CNARREGGRYNEQFF
>.|.|TRBJ2-7|TRBV21-1
TGTGCCAGCAGCAAAGCGCTGACAGGGAGGCCAGCGGGGGACGAGCAGTACTTC
CASSKALTGRPAGDEQYF
>TRBD2|.|TRBJ2-7|TRBV20-1
TGCAGTGCTAATCCCCTAGCGGGGGGGACCTACGAGCAGTACTTC
CSANPLAGGTYEQYF
>.|.|TRBJ2-7|TRBV4-1
TGCGCCAGCAGCCGAGGACAGCTCGACGAGCAGTACTTC
CASSRGQLDEQYF
>.|.|TRBJ2-7|TRBV7-6
TGTGCCAGCTCCCGCGATGGCCGACTCCACGAGCAGTACTTC
CASSRDGRLHEQYF
>TRBD2|.|TRBJ2-7|TRBV2
TGTGCCAGCAGCGATTCTAGCGGGGGCCCCTCCTACGAGCAGTACTTC
CASSDSSGGPSYEQYF
>TRBD1|.|TRBJ2-1|TRBV6-2/TRBV6-3
TGTGCCAGCACCCAAACTGCCAGGGGGTACAATGAGCAGTTCTTC
CASTQTARGYNEQFF
>TRBD2|many|TRBJ2-7|TRBV13
TGTGCCAGCAGCTGGACTAGCGGGGCCTACGAGCAGTACTTC
CASSWTSGAYEQYF
>.|.|TRBJ2-5|TRBV4-3
TGCGCCAGCAGCCACACAGGGTACCAAGAGACCCAGTACTTC
CASSHTGYQETQYF
>TRBD2|.|TRBJ2-3|TRBV7-2
TGTGCCAGCAGCTCGGTGGCGGGAGGAACGGGTGATACGCAGTATTTT
CASSSVAGGTGDTQYF
>.|.|TRBJ2-1|TRBV9
TGTGCCAGCAGCTCCCGAGATAGCGGTGAGCAGTTCTTC
CASSSRDSGEQFF
>.|many|TRBJ2-6|TRBV7-9
TGTGCCAGCAGCTCCTGGGGGGCTGGGGCCAACGTCCTGACTTTC
CASSSWGAGANVLTF
>.|.|TRBJ2-1|TRBV20-1
TGCAGTGCTAGTGCAGGGCCCAATGAGCAGTTCTTC
CSASAGPNEQFF
>TRBD2|.|TRBJ2-1|TRBV14
TGTGCCAGCAGCCCGATGTGGGAGGGTGAGCAGTTCTTC
CASSPMWEGEQFF
>TRBD1|many|TRBJ2-5|TRBV29-1
TGCAGCGTCTCCGGGACAGGGCTACAAGAGACCCAGTACTTC
CSVSGTGLQETQYF
>TRBD1|.|TRBJ2-2|TRBV12-3/TRBV12-4
TGTGCCAGCAGTTATCCGGGACAGGCCACCGGGGAGCTGTTTTTT
CASSYPGQATGELFF
>TRBD2|.|TRBJ2-7|TRBV5-1
TGCGCCAGCAGCGAGACTAGCGACCACGAGCAGTACTTC
CASSETSDHEQYF
>.|few|TRBJ2-7|TRBV6-1
TGTGCCAGCAGTGAATGGGGTTTTGGAGACGAGCAGTACTTC
CASSEWGFGDEQYF
>TRBD1|.|TRBJ2-1|TRBV19
TGTGCCAGTAGTATTCTCCCCGGGACAGCGTTGGACAATGAGCAGTTCTTC
CASSILPGTALDNEQFF
>TRBD2|.|TRBJ2-3|TRBV7-2
TGTGCCAGCAGCTTAAAATCAGCGGGGGGTTACGCAGATACGCAGTATTTT
CASSLKSAGGYADTQYF
>.|.|TRBJ1-5|TRBV2
TGTGCCAGCAGTGAATGGGGGAATGCTCAGCCCCAGCATTTT
CASSEWGNAQPQHF
>.|.|TRBJ1-2|TRBV5-1
TGCGCCAGCAGAAACCCCGCGGTGGGACATGGCTACACCTTC
CASRNPAVGHGYTF
>TRBD1|few|TRBJ2-7|TRBV29-1
TGCAGCGTGTTGGGACAGGGGGGCGACGAGCAGTACTTC
CSVLGQGGDEQYF
>TRBD1|few|TRBJ2-3|TRBV20-1
TGCAGTGCTTTAAAACAGGGGTTGAGCACAGATACGCAGTATTTT
CSALKQGLSTDTQYF
>TRBD2|few|TRBJ2-3|TRBV12-3/TRBV12-4
TGTGCCAGCAGGTCGGGGGGGCGAACAGATACGCAGTATTTT
CASRSGGRTDTQYF
>.|once|TRBJ2-7|TRBV3-1
TGTGCCAGCAGCCAAGGGGTATGGGGCGAGCAGTACTTC
CASSQGVWGEQYF